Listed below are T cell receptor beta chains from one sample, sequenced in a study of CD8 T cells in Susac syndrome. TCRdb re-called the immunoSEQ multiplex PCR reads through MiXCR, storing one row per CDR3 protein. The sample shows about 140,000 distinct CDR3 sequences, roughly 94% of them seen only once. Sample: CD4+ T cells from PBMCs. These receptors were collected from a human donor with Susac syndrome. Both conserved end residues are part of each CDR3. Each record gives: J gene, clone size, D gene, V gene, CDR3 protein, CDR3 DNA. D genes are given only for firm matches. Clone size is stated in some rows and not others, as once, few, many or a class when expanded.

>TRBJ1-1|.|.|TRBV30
CAWLNTEAFF
TGTGCCTGGTTGAACACTGAAGCTTTCTTT
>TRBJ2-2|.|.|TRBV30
CAWIRGTGELFF
TGTGCCTGGATCAGGGGAACCGGGGAGCTGTTTTTT
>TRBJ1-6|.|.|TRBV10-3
CAISGQDSPLHF
TGTGCCATCAGTGGACAGGATTCACCCCTCCACTTT
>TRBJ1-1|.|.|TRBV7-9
CASSHTQGGTEAFF
TGTGCCAGCAGCCATACACAGGGAGGGACTGAAGCTTTCTTT
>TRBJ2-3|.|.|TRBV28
CASSLDSPDTQYF
TGTGCCAGCAGTTTGGATAGCCCTGATACGCAGTATTTT
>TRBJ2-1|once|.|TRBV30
CAWTPPSYNEQFF
TGTGCCTGGACCCCCCCCTCCTACAATGAGCAGTTCTTC
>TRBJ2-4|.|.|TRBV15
CATMGGGKNIQYF
TGTGCCACCATGGGGGGTGGCAAAAACATTCAGTACTTC
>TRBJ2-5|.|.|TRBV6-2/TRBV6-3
CASSYPRLAETQYF
TGTGCCAGCAGTTACCCCCGACTGGCGGAGACCCAGTACTTC
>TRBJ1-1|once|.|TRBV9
CASSVVSATEAFF
TGTGCCAGCAGCGTAGTGTCAGCCACTGAAGCTTTCTTT
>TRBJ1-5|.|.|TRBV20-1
CSASMGNQPQHF
TGCAGTGCTAGTATGGGGAATCAGCCCCAGCATTTT
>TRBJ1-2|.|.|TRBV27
CASSFRENYGYTF
TGTGCCAGCAGTTTCAGGGAGAACTATGGCTACACCTTC
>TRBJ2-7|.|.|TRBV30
CAWSVLLEIHF
TGTGCCTGGAGTGTCCTACTAGAGATTCACTTC
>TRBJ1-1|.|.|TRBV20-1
CSANLVGRGMSTEAFF
TGCAGTGCTAATCTGGTGGGTCGCGGGATGTCCACTGAAGCTTTCTTT
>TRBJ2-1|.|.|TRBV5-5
CASSLLVSYNEQFF
TGTGCCAGCAGCTTACTAGTTTCCTACAATGAGCAGTTCTTC
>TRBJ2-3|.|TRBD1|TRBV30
CAWSVQGVDTQYF
TGTGCCTGGAGTGTCCAGGGGGTAGATACGCAGTATTTT
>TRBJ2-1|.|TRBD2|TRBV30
CAWDPGTSSNEQFF
TGTGCCTGGGACCCCGGGACTAGCAGCAATGAGCAGTTCTTC
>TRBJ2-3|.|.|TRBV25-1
CASSDLGGKTDTQYF
TGTGCCAGCAGTGACCTCGGGGGTAAGACAGATACGCAGTATTTT
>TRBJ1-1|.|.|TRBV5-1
CASSLVRADTEAFF
TGCGCCAGCAGCTTGGTAAGGGCCGACACTGAAGCTTTCTTT
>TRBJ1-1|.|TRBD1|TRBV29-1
CSVAGQFMNTEAFF
TGCAGCGTTGCGGGACAGTTTATGAACACTGAAGCTTTCTTT
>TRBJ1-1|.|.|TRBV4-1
CASSRSYLNTEAFF
TGCGCCAGCAGCCGTTCGTATTTGAACACTGAAGCTTTCTTT
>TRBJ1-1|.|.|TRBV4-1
CASSQERQGKAFF
TGCGCCAGCAGCCAAGAACGGCAGGGGAAAGCTTTCTTT
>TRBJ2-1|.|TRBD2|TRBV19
CASKGGSEQFF
TGTGCCAGTAAGGGCGGGAGTGAGCAGTTCTTC
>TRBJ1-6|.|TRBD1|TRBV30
CAWGQGLDSPLHF
TGTGCCTGGGGACAGGGTTTGGATTCACCCCTCCACTTT
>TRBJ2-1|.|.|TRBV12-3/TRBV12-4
CASSLLGYGGGNEQFF
TGTGCCAGCAGTTTATTGGGGTACGGCGGCGGCAATGAGCAGTTCTTC
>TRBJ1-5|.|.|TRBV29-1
CSVEEGGGDQPQHF
TGCAGCGTTGAAGAGGGAGGAGGCGATCAGCCCCAGCATTTT
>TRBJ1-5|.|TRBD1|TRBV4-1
CASSQGYQGAVQHF
TGCGCCAGCAGCCAAGGTTATCAGGGGGCCGTCCAGCATTTT
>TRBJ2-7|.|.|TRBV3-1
CASSSDTSSYEQYF
TGTGCCAGCAGCTCGGACACGTCCTCCTACGAGCAGTACTTC
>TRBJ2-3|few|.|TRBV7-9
CASSRGGVSTDTQYF
TGTGCCAGCAGCCGCGGTGGCGTTAGCACAGATACGCAGTATTTT
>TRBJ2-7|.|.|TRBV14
CASSLIQTGEQYF
TGTGCCAGCAGCCTGATTCAGACGGGGGAGCAGTACTTC
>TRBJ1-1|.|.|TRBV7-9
CASSPDRTWMNTEAFF
TGTGCCAGCAGCCCCGACAGGACCTGGATGAACACTGAAGCTTTCTTT
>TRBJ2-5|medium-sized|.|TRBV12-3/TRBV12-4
CASSLGETQYF
TGTGCCAGCAGCTTAGGAGAGACCCAGTACTTC
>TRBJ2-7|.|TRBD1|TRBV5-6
CASSFPPGQSSYEQYF
TGTGCCAGCAGTTTCCCCCCGGGACAGTCATCCTACGAGCAGTACTTC
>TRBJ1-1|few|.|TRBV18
CASSLNKNTEAFF
TGTGCCAGCTCGCTCAACAAGAACACTGAAGCTTTCTTT
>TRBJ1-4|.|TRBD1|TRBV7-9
CASSLEGGEGEKLFF
TGTGCCAGCAGCTTAGAAGGGGGCGAGGGTGAAAAACTGTTTTTT
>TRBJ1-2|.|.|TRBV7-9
CASSLARPSNYGYTF
TGTGCCAGCAGCTTAGCGCGACCGTCTAACTATGGCTACACCTTC
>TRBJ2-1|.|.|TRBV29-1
CSVAQRNNEQFF
TGCAGCGTTGCCCAGCGGAACAATGAGCAGTTCTTC
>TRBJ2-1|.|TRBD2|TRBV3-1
CASSQDTAGGLFF
TGTGCCAGCAGCCAAGATACGGCGGGGGGGCTGTTCTTC
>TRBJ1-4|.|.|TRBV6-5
CASRDSTTNEKLFF
TGTGCCAGCAGAGATTCGACTACTAATGAAAAACTGTTTTTT
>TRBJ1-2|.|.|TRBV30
CAWSSPSRGPYGYTF
TGTGCCTGGAGTTCTCCATCCAGGGGACCCTATGGCTACACCTTC
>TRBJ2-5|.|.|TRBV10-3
CAIGETEGKTQYF
TGTGCCATCGGGGAGACAGAGGGGAAGACCCAGTACTTC
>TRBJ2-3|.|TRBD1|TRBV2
CASRSDRATDTQYF
TGTGCCAGCAGATCAGACAGGGCCACAGATACGCAGTATTTT
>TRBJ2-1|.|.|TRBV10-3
CAISESRVDRGEQFF
TGTGCCATCAGTGAATCGAGGGTAGATCGGGGTGAGCAGTTCTTC
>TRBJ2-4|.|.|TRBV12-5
CASGLGTDKNIQYF
TGTGCTAGTGGTTTGGGGACAGACAAAAACATTCAGTACTTC
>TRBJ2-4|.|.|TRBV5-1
CASSADSVLNIQYF
TGCGCCAGCAGCGCAGACAGCGTGTTAAACATTCAGTACTTC
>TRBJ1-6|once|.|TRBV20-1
CSAVRGVAGGSPLHF
TGCAGTGCTGTCCGGGGAGTTGCAGGAGGTTCACCCCTCCACTTT
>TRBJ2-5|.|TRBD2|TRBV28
CASSLSSGGLKTQYF
TGTGCCAGCAGTTTATCTAGCGGGGGGCTGAAGACCCAGTACTTC
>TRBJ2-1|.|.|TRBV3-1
CASSLPQSSYNEQFF
TGTGCCAGCAGTCTTCCTCAAAGCTCCTACAATGAGCAGTTCTTC
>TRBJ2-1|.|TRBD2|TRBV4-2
CASSQVLAEYNEQFF
TGTGCCAGCAGCCAAGTTCTAGCGGAATACAATGAGCAGTTCTTC
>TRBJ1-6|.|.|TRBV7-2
CASSRRSSYNSPLHF
TGTGCCAGCAGCCGCAGGAGCTCCTATAATTCACCCCTCCACTTT
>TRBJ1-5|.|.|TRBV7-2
CASSLGYDQPQHF
TGTGCCAGCAGCTTAGGGTATGATCAGCCCCAGCATTTT